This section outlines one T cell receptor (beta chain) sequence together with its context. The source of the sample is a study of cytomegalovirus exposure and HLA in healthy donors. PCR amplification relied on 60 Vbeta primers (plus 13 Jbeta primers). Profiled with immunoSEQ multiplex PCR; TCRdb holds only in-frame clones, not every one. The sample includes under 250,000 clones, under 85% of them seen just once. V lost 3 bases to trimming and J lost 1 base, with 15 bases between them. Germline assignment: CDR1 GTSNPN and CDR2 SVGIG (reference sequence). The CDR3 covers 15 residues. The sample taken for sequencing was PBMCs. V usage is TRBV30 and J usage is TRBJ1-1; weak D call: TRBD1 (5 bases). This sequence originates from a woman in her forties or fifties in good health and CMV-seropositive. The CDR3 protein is CAWSAPGYTNTEAFF. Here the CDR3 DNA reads TGTGCCTGGAGCGCCCCAGGGTACACGAACACTGAAGCTTTCTTT.